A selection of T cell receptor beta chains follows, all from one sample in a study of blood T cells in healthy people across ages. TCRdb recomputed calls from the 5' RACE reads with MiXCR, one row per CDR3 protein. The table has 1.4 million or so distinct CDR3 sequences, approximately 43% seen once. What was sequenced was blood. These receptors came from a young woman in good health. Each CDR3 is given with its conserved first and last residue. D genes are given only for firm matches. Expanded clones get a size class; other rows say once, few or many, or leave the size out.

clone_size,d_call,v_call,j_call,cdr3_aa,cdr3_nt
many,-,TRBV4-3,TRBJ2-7,CASSQDNAGEQYF,TGCGCCAGCAGCCAAGATAATGCCGGCGAGCAGTACTTC
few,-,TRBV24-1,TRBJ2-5,CATSDFRGETQYF,TGTGCCACCAGTGATTTCAGGGGAGAGACCCAGTACTTC
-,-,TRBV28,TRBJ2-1,CASSIRRDSNEQFF,TGTGCCAGCTCCATTAGGAGGGATAGCAATGAGCAGTTCTTC
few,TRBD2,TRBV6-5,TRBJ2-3,CASSARLAGTDTQYF,TGTGCCAGCAGTGCCCGACTAGCGGGCACAGATACGCAGTATTTT
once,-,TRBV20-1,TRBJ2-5,CSARGAKWGETQYF,TGCAGTGCTAGAGGAGCCAAATGGGGAGAGACCCAGTACTTC
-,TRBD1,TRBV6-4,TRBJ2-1,CASSDLTGGLDEQFF,TGTGCCAGCAGTGACTTAACAGGGGGCCTGGATGAGCAGTTCTTC
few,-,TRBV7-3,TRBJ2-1,CASSFRGLGAWNEQFF,TGTGCCAGCAGCTTCAGGGGCTTAGGGGCTTGGAATGAGCAGTTCTTC
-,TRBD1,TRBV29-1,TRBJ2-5,CSVEGSRQGAINEQYF,TGCAGCGTTGAAGGGTCCCGACAGGGGGCAATCAATGAGCAGTACTTC
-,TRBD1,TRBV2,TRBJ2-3,CASSPEGQGADTQYF,TGTGCCAGCAGCCCCGAGGGACAGGGAGCAGATACGCAGTATTTT
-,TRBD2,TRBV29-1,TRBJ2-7,CSVVLAGGTRKQYF,TGCAGCGTTGTTCTAGCGGGAGGGACCAGAAAGCAGTACTTC
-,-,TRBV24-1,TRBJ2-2,CATSSGGANTGELFF,TGTGCCACCAGTTCTGGGGGCGCGAACACCGGGGAGCTGTTTTTT
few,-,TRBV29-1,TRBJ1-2,CSAGQTSIYGYTF,TGCAGCGCGGGGCAAACCTCTATCTATGGCTACACCTTC
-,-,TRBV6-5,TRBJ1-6,CASSYSSGSISSYNSPLHF,TGTGCCAGCAGTTACTCTAGCGGCAGTATAAGCTCCTATAATTCACCCCTCCACTTT
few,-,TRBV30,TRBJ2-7,CAWSDGRAEQYF,TGTGCCTGGAGTGACGGCAGGGCCGAGCAGTACTTC
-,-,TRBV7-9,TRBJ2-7,CASSKDGGPYEQYF,TGTGCCAGCAGCAAGGACGGGGGTCCCTACGAGCAGTACTTC
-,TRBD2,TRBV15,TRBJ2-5,CATSSGTSGRIQETQYF,TGTGCCACCAGCAGTGGGACTAGCGGGAGAATACAAGAGACCCAGTACTTC
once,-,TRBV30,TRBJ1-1,CAWSVIGSGPAFF,TGTGCCTGGAGTGTAATTGGCTCAGGGCCAGCTTTCTTT
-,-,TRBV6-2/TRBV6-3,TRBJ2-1,CASSYTGTYNEQFF,TGTGCCAGCAGTTACACCGGGACATACAATGAGCAGTTCTTC